This T cell receptor (beta chain) was found in a study of post-analysis software for immune sequencing data. Looking at the study overall: Courses of disease covered relapsing-remitting, secondary progressive and progressive-relapsing multiple sclerosis.

Prepared TCR beta cDNA libraries contained unique molecular identifiers. A population of 1 to 10 million T cells gave rise to roughly 0.5 million cDNA molecules. Each CDR3 protein is one row after TCRdb ran MiXCR on the PCR reads. The table shows approximately 630,000 distinct CDR3 sequences, with roughly three fifths occurring only once. The study's findings and limits: About 5 TRBV segments (TRBV5-6, TRBV5-1 and TRBV20-1 among them) occurred more frequently in patients than in controls.

The CDR3 consists of 14 residues. CDR1 is SNHLY and CDR2 is FYNNEI in the germline V gene. The V end lost 8 bases, the J end lost 3 bases, and 14 bases lay between the germline ends. In the case of this clonotype: No antigen is known for it.

This clonotype was sampled from a girl aged 2 to 9 with multiple sclerosis. This chain links TRBV2 with TRBJ1-5; tentatively, D is TRBD1 (5 bases). Sequenced input: blood. CDR3 bases: TGTGCCAGCTATGACGGACACCACAATCAGCCCCAGCATTTT. The encoded protein is CASYDGHHNQPQHF. The full variable domain, completed using reference TRBV2 and TRBJ1-5, is EPEVTQTPSHQVTQMGQEVILRCVPISNHLYFYWYRQILGQKVEFLVSFYNNEISEKSEIFDDQFSVERPDGSNFTLKIRSTKLEDSAMYFCASYDGHHNQPQHFGDGTRLSIL.